Here is one T cell receptor beta chain with its context. Sequencing used immunoSEQ v3. Libraries were sequenced to 2.2 million or so read pairs (survey) or roughly 4.5-6 million (deep). Only in-frame clones appear in the TCRdb table, and some are missing; sequencing was by immunoSEQ multiplex PCR. The sample lists approximately 97,000 clones; about 71% were seen once. This sample is part of a study of TIL therapy for anti-PD-1-resistant metastatic lung cancer. In the study overall: Patients had a median age of 54 years (range 38-75). Most patients had lung adenocarcinoma; several tumors were EGFR-mutant, two ALK-rearranged; half smoked currently or formerly. By whole-exome sequencing, median non-synonymous tumor mutation burden was around 1.5 mutations per megabase.

The time point is: pre-treatment sample, taken before nivolumab and TIL therapy. Most excised metastases sampled were pleural nodules or supraclavicular lymph nodes. This CDR3 contains 15 residues. Between the trimmed V and J ends, which lost 4 bases and 10 bases, there was a span of 21 bases. Germline V gene sequence: CDR1 SEHNR, CDR2 FQNEAQ (reference sequence). Sequencing was performed on tumor tissue, taken at baseline. The TCR sequence derives from a person aged 30 to 80 with non-small cell lung cancer. V is TRBV7-9 and J is TRBJ2-3; a possible D gene is TRBD2 (7 bases). CDR3 coding DNA: TGTGCCAGCAGCTCGACATCAGTGGGGGAGGGGGCGCAGTATTTT. Its translation: CASSSTSVGEGAQYF.